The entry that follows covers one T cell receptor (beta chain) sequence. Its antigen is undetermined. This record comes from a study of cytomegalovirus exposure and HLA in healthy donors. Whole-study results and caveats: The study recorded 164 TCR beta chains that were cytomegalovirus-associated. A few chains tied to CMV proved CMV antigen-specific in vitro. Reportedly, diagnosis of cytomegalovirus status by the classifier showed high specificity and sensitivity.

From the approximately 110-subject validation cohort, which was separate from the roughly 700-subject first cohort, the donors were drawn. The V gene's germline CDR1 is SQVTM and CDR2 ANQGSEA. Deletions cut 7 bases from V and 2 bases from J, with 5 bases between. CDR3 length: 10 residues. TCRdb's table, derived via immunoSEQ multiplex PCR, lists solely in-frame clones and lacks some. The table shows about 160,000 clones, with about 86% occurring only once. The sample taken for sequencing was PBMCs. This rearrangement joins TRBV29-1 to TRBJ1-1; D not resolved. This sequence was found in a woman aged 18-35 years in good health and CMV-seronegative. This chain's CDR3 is CSALNTEAFF. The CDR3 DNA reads TGCAGCGCCCTCAACACTGAAGCTTTCTTT.